This TCR beta chain emerged from a study of shared clonotypes between healthy human individuals. General study findings and limits: Sampling covered nothing but blood. Tissue TCR repertoires likely differ from those found in blood. On the whole, naive subsets had larger estimated richness than memory subsets had. Roughly 5% was the fraction of naive CD4 clonotypes found shared across several donors.

V lost 6 bases, J lost 4 bases, and 8 bases stayed unmatched. The CDR3 sequence is 15 residues long. Germline CDR1 MNHEY, CDR2 SMNVEV (reference sequence). A remark on this clone: Antigen: not known.

Only CD45RO-negative cells positively selected for CCR7 counted as naive CD8 cells, so terminally differentiated effector memory CD45RA+ cells were excluded. The test was conducted at deep level. Repertoires were generated with immunoSEQ multiplex PCR, while TCRdb's copy carries only in-frame clones and drops some. The table shows under 1 million clones, with 96% occurring only once. Material: naive CD8+ T cells sorted from blood. The chain combines TRBV27 with TRBJ1-5, with 8 bases identical to TRBD1. The source is a man aged 25 to 40 in good health. This CDR3 reads CASRARTGKNQPQHF. The CDR3, as DNA: TGTGCCAGCAGGGCCCGGACAGGGAAAAATCAGCCCCAGCATTTT.